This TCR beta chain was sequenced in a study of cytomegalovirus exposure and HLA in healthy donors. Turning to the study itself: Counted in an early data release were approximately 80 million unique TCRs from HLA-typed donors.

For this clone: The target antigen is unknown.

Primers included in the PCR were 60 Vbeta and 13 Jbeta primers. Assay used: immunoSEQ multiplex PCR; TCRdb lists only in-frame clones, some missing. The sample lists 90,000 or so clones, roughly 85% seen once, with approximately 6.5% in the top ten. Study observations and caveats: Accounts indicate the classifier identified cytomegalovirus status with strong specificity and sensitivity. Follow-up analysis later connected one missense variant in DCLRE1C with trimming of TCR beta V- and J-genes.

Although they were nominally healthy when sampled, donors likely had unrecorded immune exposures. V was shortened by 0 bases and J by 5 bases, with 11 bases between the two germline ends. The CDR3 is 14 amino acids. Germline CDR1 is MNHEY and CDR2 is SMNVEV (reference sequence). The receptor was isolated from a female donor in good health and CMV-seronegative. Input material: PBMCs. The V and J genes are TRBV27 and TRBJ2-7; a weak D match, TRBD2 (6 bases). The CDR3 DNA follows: TGTGCCAGCAGTTTATCCGGGAGAGTGGACGAGCAGTACTTC. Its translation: CASSLSGRVDEQYF.